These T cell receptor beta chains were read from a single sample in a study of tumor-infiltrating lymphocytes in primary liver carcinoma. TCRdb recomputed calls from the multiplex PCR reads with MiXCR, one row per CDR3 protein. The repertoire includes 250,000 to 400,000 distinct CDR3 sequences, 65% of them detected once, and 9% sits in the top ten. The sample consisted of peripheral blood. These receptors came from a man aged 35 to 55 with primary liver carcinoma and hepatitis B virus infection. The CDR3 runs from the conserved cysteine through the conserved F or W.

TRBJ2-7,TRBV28,CASSFWAGSYEQYF
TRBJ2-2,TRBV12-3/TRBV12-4,CASSSGQGRAIGELFF
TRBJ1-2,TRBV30,CAWSDGPNYGYTF
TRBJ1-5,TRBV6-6,CASRQVQGNNQPQHF
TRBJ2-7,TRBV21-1,CASGAGPYEQYF
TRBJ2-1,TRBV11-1,CASKHLGRTRGNEQFF
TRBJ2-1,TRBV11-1,CVSSDSSSSYNEHFF
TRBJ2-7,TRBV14,CASSPRPSGEQYF
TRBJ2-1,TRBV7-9,CASSIGLAGTHNEQFF
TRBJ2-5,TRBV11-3,CASSRGTEETQYF